The 28 T cell receptor beta chains in this list originate from one sample, sequenced in a study of PD-1 blockade in classical Hodgkin lymphoma. Time point given: cycle 4 day 1 (C4D1), after 6 weeks of nivolumab. All patients experienced relapse after autologous stem cell transplantation, and brentuximab vedotin exposure was variable. Method: immunoSEQ multiplex PCR; TCRdb's copy keeps in-frame clones and lacks some. Of about 41,000 clones detected, around 69% appear once; the ten largest clones hold approximately 2.5%. The sequenced sample was peripheral blood mononuclear cells (PBMCs), obtained before the fourth cycle of nivolumab. The receptor source for this set is a human donor with classical Hodgkin lymphoma.

The chain joins TRBV6-1 to TRBJ2-5; maybe TRBD1 (5 bases). Germline V gene sequence: CDR1 MNHNS, CDR2 SASEGT. The CDR3 is 15 amino acids. V shed 3 bases and J shed 5 bases, with 16 bases lying between them. CDR3 in DNA: TGTGCCAGCAGTGATGCCGGGTCAGGGTACGAGACCCAGTACTTC. Its protein product is CASSDAGSGYETQYF.

This clone occurred a few times. For the CDR3, the DNA is TGTGCCAGCAGGAGGCTAGCGGGGGGTAACACAGATACGCAGTATTTT. It specifies CASRRLAGGNTDTQYF. The rearrangement links TRBV6-4 to TRBJ2-3, with 11 bases fitting TRBD2. V trimming: 6 bases; J trimming: 2 bases; junction bases outside the gene matches: 7. Germline V gives CDR1 MRHNA, CDR2 SNTAGT. The CDR3 is 16 amino acids.

The chain is built from TRBV25-1 and TRBJ2-3; the D gene is possibly TRBD1 (6 bases). Trimming took off 1 base at V and 4 bases at J, with 15 bases between the two ends. This CDR3 region has 16 residues. Germline CDR1 and CDR2: MGHDK and SYGVNS. The CDR3 DNA reads as TGTGCCAGCAGTGAATTTCGGGGTGGGGGCTCAGATACGCAGTATTTT. The encoded protein is CASSEFRGGGSDTQYF.

The chain has TRBV4-2 and TRBJ1-1, with 8 nucleotides matching TRBD1. In germline, CDR1 is LGHNA, CDR2 YNFKEQ. The CDR3 sequence is 19 residues long. The V and J ends lost 1 base and 4 bases, in that order; junction bases with no gene match: 17. The DNA of the CDR3 is TGTGCCAGCAGCCAAGGTCTGCGGCAGGGGGCCTATGGGGTCACTGAAGCTTTCTTT. Residues: CASSQGLRQGAYGVTEAFF.

This sequence joins TRBV7-9 and TRBJ1-2; the D gene is possibly TRBD1 (5 bases). Germline V gene data show CDR1 as SEHNR and CDR2 as FQNEAQ (reference sequence). The CDR3 consists of 13 residues. Between the trimmed V and J ends, which lost 1 base and 4 bases, there was a span of 7 bases. The CDR3: CASSLGGVYGYTF. In nucleotides, the CDR3 is TGTGCCAGCAGCTTAGGAGGGGTCTATGGCTACACCTTC.

CDR3 sequence (DNA): TGTGCCAGCAGCGCCGGACTGTTCGCGAACACCGGGGAGCTGTTTTTT. This sequence encodes CASSAGLFANTGELFF. The rearrangement joins TRBV9 to TRBJ2-2; tentatively, D is TRBD2 (5 bases). Germline lookup yields CDR1 SGDLS and CDR2 YYNGEE. The CDR3 length is 16 residues. The V end was cut by 3 bases, the J end by 0 bases, with 12 bases between.

This clone was detected many times. Written as DNA, the CDR3 is TGCAGCGTTACCCTTGGGACAGGGGACCTCTCTGGAAACACCATATATTTT. As protein: CSVTLGTGDLSGNTIYF. V is TRBV29-1 and J is TRBJ1-3; 10 nucleotides match TRBD1. The germline V gene has CDR1 SQVTM and CDR2 ANQGSEA. The CDR3 runs 17 residues. With V trimmed by 5 bases and J by 0 bases, 10 bases remained unmatched.

The chain carries TRBV6-5 and TRBJ2-1; D is ambiguous. The CDR3 consists of 12 residues. V was trimmed by 2 bases and J by 3 bases, leaving 2 bases between them. Germline values: CDR1 MNHEY, CDR2 SVGAGI. This CDR3 is CASSYGYNEQFF. The CDR3 DNA is TGTGCCAGCAGTTACGGCTACAATGAGCAGTTCTTC.

This rearrangement joins TRBV27 to TRBJ1-5; D may be TRBD1 (5 bases). Germline assignment: CDR1 MNHEY and CDR2 SMNVEV (reference sequence). The V and J ends lost 4 bases and 4 bases respectively, with 14 bases between them. The CDR3 totals 15 residues. The CDR3 DNA is TGTGCCAGCAGTTACGGAGGCGGGGGAAATCAGCCCCAGCATTTT. Protein sequence: CASSYGGGGNQPQHF.

This rearrangement joins TRBV2 to TRBJ2-2, with a possible D match to TRBD1 (5 bases). V was shortened by 3 bases and J by 4 bases, with 6 bases between the two germline ends. The germline CDR1 and CDR2 sequences are SNHLY and FYNNEI. The CDR3 spans 13 residues. This CDR3 reads CASSEQGTGELFF. CDR3 sequence (DNA): TGTGCCAGCAGTGAGCAGGGCACCGGGGAGCTGTTTTTT.

This sequence joins TRBV5-4 and TRBJ2-3, with TRBD2 matching 7 bases. The CDR3 has 16 residues. CDR1 SGHNT and CDR2 YYREEE come from the germline V gene (reference sequence). The trim removed 4 bases at V and 0 bases at J, leaving 8 bases unmatched. CDR3 nucleotide sequence: TGTGCCAGCAGCCCCCTAGCGGACCCCAGCACAGATACGCAGTATTTT. This translates into CASSPLADPSTDTQYF.

V and J are TRBV11-2 and TRBJ2-3; 9 nucleotides match TRBD1. CDR1 is SGHAT and CDR2 is FQNNGV in the germline V gene. Trimming cost V 5 bases and J 5 bases; bases outside gene matches: 8. This CDR3 has 15 amino acids. In DNA, the CDR3 is TGTGCCAGCAGCCAAACTTCGGACAGGGGAGATACGCAGTATTTT. This sequence encodes CASSQTSDRGDTQYF.

The chain recombines TRBV21-1 with TRBJ2-1; whether TRBD2, the table's D call, matches the DNA was not checked. TRBV21-1 counts as a pseudogene. This CDR3 contains 12 residues. CDR3 sequence reads: CASRVLDCEQFF. The DNA for the CDR3 is TGTGCCAGCAGGGTTCTAGATTGCGAGCAGTTCTTC.

V and J are TRBV7-3 and TRBJ2-3; D uncertain. Trimming pared 5 bases from V and 4 bases from J, leaving 10 bases between. This CDR3 region has 13 residues. Germline values: CDR1 SGHTA, CDR2 FQGTGA. The CDR3 region is CASSPVPADTQYF. The CDR3 DNA sequence: TGTGCCAGCAGCCCAGTCCCGGCAGATACGCAGTATTTT.

CDR3 region: CASSQNRGAKNIQYF. In DNA, the CDR3 is TGCGCCAGCAGCCAAAACAGGGGAGCCAAAAACATTCAGTACTTC. The gene calls are TRBV4-3 and TRBJ2-4; 7 bases match TRBD1. Germline lookup yields CDR1 LGHNA and CDR2 YSLEER. This CDR3 has 15 residues. V was clipped by 2 bases and J by 0 bases; unmatched bases: 1.

A single count supports this clone. The V and J genes are TRBV19 and TRBJ1-1, with D tentatively TRBD1 (5 bases). Trimming cost V 3 bases and J 5 bases, with 10 bases left between them. Germline values: CDR1 LNHDA, CDR2 SQIVND (reference sequence). CDR3 length: 13 amino acids. CDR3 DNA: TGTGCCAGTAGTATGTGGGGGGTAACTGAAGCTTTCTTT. It translates to CASSMWGVTEAFF. Variable domain in full (rest from reference TRBV19 and TRBJ1-1): DGGITQSPKYLFRKEGQNVTLSCEQNLNHDAMYWYRQDPGQGLRLIYYSQIVNDFQKGDIAEGYSVSREKKESFPLTVTSAQKNPTAFYLCASSMWGVTEAFFGQGTRLTVV.

The J gene is TRBJ2-7, the V gene TRBV5-6; 7 bases are shared with TRBD2. Germline trimming cut 5 bases from V and 2 bases from J; bases unmatched to any gene: 10. The V gene's germline CDR1 is SGHDT and CDR2 YYEEEE. This CDR3 contains 15 residues. CDR3 sequence: CASSSGLDGTYEQYF. The CDR3 nucleotides read TGTGCCAGCAGTTCCGGACTAGATGGTACCTACGAGCAGTACTTC.

This chain uses TRBV28 with TRBJ2-3; a possible D gene is TRBD1 (5 bases). Germline V CDR1 and CDR2: MDHEN, SYDVKM. V lost 3 bases to trimming and J lost 6 bases, with 19 bases between them. The CDR3 runs 16 residues. The CDR3 nucleotides are TGTGCCAGCAGTTTTCGGCAGGGTCCAAATGCGGATACGCAGTATTTT. Translated, it gives CASSFRQGPNADTQYF.

This clone has ten or more counts. The V and J genes are TRBV12-2 and TRBJ2-7; the table gives TRBD1 as D, unverified against the DNA. TRBV12-2 counts as a pseudogene. This CDR3 has 19 residues. The CDR3 spells CASRAETGRGLASPNEQYF. CDR3 in DNA: TGTGCAAGTCGCGCAGAGACAGGCAGGGGGCTAGCATCTCCCAACGAGCAGTACTTC.

The rearrangement uses TRBV28 and TRBJ2-1, with TRBD2 matching over 7 bases. The V segment lost 7 bases and the J segment 8 bases; nucleotides outside the gene matches: 5. The CDR3 spans 12 residues. Looked up from germline, CDR1 is MDHEN and CDR2 is SYDVKM. The CDR3 bases are TGTGCCAGCACCCTAAGCGGGGATGAGCAGTTCTTC. As protein: CASTLSGDEQFF. The full variable domain, its missing parts supplied by reference TRBV28 and TRBJ2-1, is DVKVTQSSRYLVKRTGEKVFLECVQDMDHENMFWYRQDPGLGLRLIYFSYDVKMKEKGDIPEGYSVSREKKERFSLILESASTNQTSMYLCASTLSGDEQFFGPGTRLTVL.

V and J are TRBV27 and TRBJ2-3; D is perhaps TRBD2 (6 bases). V was cut by 0 bases and J by 0 bases, with 13 bases left in between. The germline CDR1 and CDR2 sequences are MNHEY and SMNVEV (reference sequence). The CDR3 has 17 amino acids. The CDR3 DNA is TGTGCCAGCAGTTTATCTCATCGGGGGACTAGCACAGATACGCAGTATTTT. It encodes CASSLSHRGTSTDTQYF.

This sequence joins TRBV27 and TRBJ1-2; weak D call: TRBD1 (5 bases). Germline CDR1 is MNHEY and CDR2 is SMNVEV (reference sequence). Trimming removed 6 bases from V and 8 bases from J, with 16 bases in between. CDR3 size: 13 residues. CDR3 sequence: CASSPGTLYGYTF. CDR3 DNA sequence: TGTGCCAGCAGCCCTGGGACTTTATACGGCTACACCTTC.

This clone was observed a handful of times. The chain links TRBV5-6 to TRBJ2-1; TRBD2 is a possible D gene (5 bases). V gave up 4 bases and J gave up 7 bases, with 9 bases separating them. This CDR3 is 12 amino acids long. Germline values: CDR1 SGHDT, CDR2 YYEEEE. The CDR3 DNA reads TGTGCCAGCAGCCCGGGGTGGAATGAGCAGTTCTTC. Translation: CASSPGWNEQFF.

The CDR3 reads CAWTGPGNTIYF. CDR3 nucleotides: TGTGCCTGGACGGGTCCTGGAAACACCATATATTTT. The chain joins TRBV30 to TRBJ1-3; D uncertain. The V gene's germline CDR1 is GTSNPN and CDR2 SVGIG (reference sequence). Trimming pared 4 bases from V and 2 bases from J, leaving 6 bases between. There are 12 residues in the CDR3.

This chain connects TRBV11-2 to TRBJ2-7; D is possibly TRBD2 (5 bases). Germline CDR1 and CDR2: SGHAT and FQNNGV. The CDR3 is 14 residues long. V lost 5 bases to trimming and J lost 2 bases, with 13 bases between them. The CDR3 loop is CASSKTYGAYEQYF. CDR3 in DNA: TGTGCCAGCAGCAAAACTTACGGGGCCTACGAGCAGTACTTC.

This clone was seen once. The genes are TRBV18 and TRBJ1-6; 11 bases fit TRBD1. CDR3 length: 14 residues. Germline CDR1 KGHSH, CDR2 LQKENI. The trim removed 4 bases at V and 13 bases at J, leaving 6 bases unmatched. CDR3 in DNA: TGTGCCAGCTCACGAGGGACAGGGGGAGATCCCCTCCACTTT. Its translation: CASSRGTGGDPLHF.

The V and J genes are TRBV7-8 and TRBJ1-5; no firm D call. V lost 2 bases to trimming and J lost 0 bases, with 11 bases between them. The germline V gene has CDR1 SGHVS and CDR2 FQNEAQ. The CDR3 length is 16 residues. Here the CDR3 reads CASSLWSGPSNQPQHF. CDR3 in DNA: TGTGCCAGCAGCTTATGGTCCGGCCCTAGCAATCAGCCCCAGCATTTT.

The chain combines TRBV19 with TRBJ1-2; 8 bases map to TRBD1. V shed 7 bases, J shed 4 bases, and the junction held 14 bases outside the gene matches. This CDR3 contains 16 residues. From germline, CDR1 is LNHDA and CDR2 SQIVND (reference sequence). CDR3 region: CASTPDRVGYFYGYTF. In nucleotides, the CDR3 is TGTGCCAGTACCCCGGACAGGGTCGGATACTTCTATGGCTACACCTTC.